Below, one T cell receptor beta chain is given with its context. Its matching antigen is unknown. This specimen belongs to a study of cytomegalovirus exposure and HLA in healthy donors. Study-wide findings and caveats: The tendency of first-cohort TCR clusters to co-occur in the 120 or so validation repertoires emerged from a later analysis.

Using immunoSEQ multiplex PCR, the repertoire was profiled, and TCRdb retains in-frame clones only, with some absent. This sample has 140,000 to 150,000 clones, with roughly 89% found just once. Germline CDR1 reads LGHNA; CDR2 reads YNFKEQ. CDR3 size: 21 residues. Deletions cut 0 bases from V and 2 bases from J, with 27 bases between. The sequence was collected from a man aged 18 to 35 in good health and CMV-seropositive. The chain recombines TRBV4-2 with TRBJ2-3; no firm D call. The specimen was PBMCs. This chain's CDR3 is CASSQDWLAAGAGVDTDTQYF. The CDR3 DNA reads TGTGCCAGCAGCCAAGATTGGTTGGCAGCCGGTGCAGGCGTGGACACAGATACGCAGTATTTT.